This T cell receptor (beta chain) was identified in a study of T cell responses to AZD1222 COVID-19 vaccine (dated by TCRdb to the early 2020s). Turning to the overall study: AZD1222 recipients with second doses at about 4 weeks or about 12 weeks were pooled, because spike-specific TCR depth and breadth did not differ between schedules. A total of about 230 trial participants underwent TCR sequencing, of whom around 200 received two doses of AZD1222 and about 26 received two doses of the MenACWY control vaccine. Trial participants were enrolled into age subgroups of 18-55, 56-69 and 70-plus years, which contained about 150, 28 and 57 TCR-sequenced participants, respectively. Beyond this particular receptor, the publication reports: Because no day 14 peak-response samples were available, repertoires were characterized only after the peak T cell response. The 56-69-year group was small, and its depth increase did not reach significance, likely because of low power. Participants were mostly white British, with more females than males. The authors suggested clonal diversity may have been underestimated. Only six or seven AZD1222 recipients were SARS-CoV-2 seropositive at baseline, limiting conclusions about previously exposed vaccinees. A significant rise in spike-specific TCR breadth and depth was observed after two AZD1222 doses relative to day 0 and relative to MenACWY recipients. The vaccine-associated CD4 TCRs covered the entire spike protein, and the dominant responses fell in regions 160-218 and 743-854. Epitopes outside the regions mutated in the B.1.351 and B.1.1.7 variants were reportedly recognized by nearly half of the unique spike-specific TCRs.

The CDR3 regions of human TCRbeta chains were subjected to immunosequencing. The paper's processing steps were these. Repertoire TCRs were checked for matches against a reference library of SARS-CoV-2-specific TCRs that had been generated using the MIRA antigen-specificity platform. Breadth was defined as the fraction of unique TCRs that were SARS-CoV-2-associated. Depth was defined as the fraction of total T cells that were SARS-CoV-2-associated. Using the MIRA data, every spike-specific TCR was mapped to the spike region that the TCR reacted to and assigned to either a CD4 or a CD8 class. Log10-transformed breadth and depth values were compared by one-way ANOVA with Sidak's multiple comparisons tests. Imported from immuneACCESS, the table was reduced by TCRdb to in-frame sequences with V and J called. These copies leave out some clones; in studies compared against another copy, an unresolved V gene accounts for under half, and the cause of the remainder is not known. V, J and clone size were drawn from that table, and D and trimming were deduced from the DNA. The table for this sample lists roughly 100,000 clones; 89% of them were counted only once. Clones ranked in the top ten supply around 1.6% of the sample.

With respect to this clone: The specificity of this receptor is unknown. Base qualities are missing; no much larger clone stands one base away.

The CDR3 holds 13 amino acids from the cysteine to the phenylalanine. Only CDR3 DNA remains: 39 bases, in frame from the first base. Sequences WNHNN (CDR1) and SYGVQD (CDR2) are obtained from the germline V gene (reference sequence). V is pared back by 8 bases and J by 6 bases, with 15 bases lying between the germline termini. In the paper's terms, the time point label means: baseline before first vaccination. Vaccinee samples came from UK trials COV001 and COV002, including a single-blind randomized controlled phase 2/3 trial of AZD1222 (ChAdOx1 nCoV-19) in healthy adults. Trial participant PBMC samples were collected at day 0 and day 28 after the second dose for TCRbeta chain sequencing.

The starting material was peripheral blood, obtained on day 0 of AZD1222 vaccination. The sequence derives from an adult in good health. This sequence uses TRBV10-1 and TRBJ2-3; the D region possibly corresponds to TRBD1 (6 bases align). The encoded CDR3 is CASQGPNRDTQYF. In nucleotides, the sequence is TGCGCCAGCCAGGGGCCGAATCGGGATACGCAGTATTTT.